This TCR beta chain was recovered during a study of regulatory T cells in long-lasting Graves disease. The junction had 8 bases not matched to a gene; V was cut back by 6 bases and J by 4 bases. CDR1 and CDR2 from the germline V gene are MNHNS and SASEGT. CDR3 size: 14 residues. Study-wide results and caveats: TRBV28, TRBJ1-2 and TRBJ2-5 were segments that persistent disease favored.

Time point in this sample: persistent/refractory GD, antithyroid drugs over 5 years with positive TRAb. PBMCs were the source of the RNA used for TCR sequencing. HTBI primers from iRepertoire and Arm-PCR of CDR3 regions yielded the TCR beta libraries. TCRdb re-analysed the multiplex PCR reads in MiXCR, keeping a single row per CDR3 protein. The data hold 400,000 to 500,000 distinct CDR3 sequences, with about 22% observed a single time. Notes on this clonotype: Its antigen is currently unknown.

The V gene is TRBV6-1, the J gene TRBJ1-1, with 7 bases identical to TRBD1. The sample was peripheral blood mononuclear cells (PBMCs), taken when the disease was refractory, from a patient treated with antithyroid drugs. The sequence was obtained from a female donor with Graves disease. CDR3 sequence: CASSPGGLGTEAFF. The CDR3 DNA reads TGTGCCAGCAGCCCAGGGGGTTTGGGCACTGAAGCTTTCTTT.